A single TCR beta chain is shown here with its context. This sample is part of a study of OX40 agonist ivuxolimab in advanced cancers. Germline assignment: CDR1 SGHTA and CDR2 FQGNSA. The V and J ends lost 1 base and 11 bases respectively, with 14 bases between them. This CDR3 spans 13 amino acids. The data were produced by immunoSEQ multiplex PCR, yet TCRdb's version contains in-frame clones alone and is incomplete. This sample has 95,000 to 100,000 clones, with roughly four fifths found just once. This chain joins TRBV7-2 and TRBJ1-1; D gene uncertain. This TCR came from an adult with an advanced solid tumor such as melanoma, head and neck, liver or kidney cancer. Source: CD4+ or CD8+ T cells sorted from blood, taken in a trial of the OX40 agonist ivuxolimab. CDR3 loop: CASSLGYGSFAFF. Here the CDR3 DNA reads TGTGCCAGCAGCTTAGGATACGGTAGTTTCGCTTTCTTT. Combining the CDR3 with reference TRBV7-2 and TRBJ1-1 gives the whole variable domain GAGVSQSPSNKVTEKGKDVELRCDPISGHTALYWYRQSLGQGLEFLIYFQGNSAPDKSGLPSDRFSAERTGGSVSTLTIQRTQQEDSAVYLCASSLGYGSFAFFGQGTRLTVV.